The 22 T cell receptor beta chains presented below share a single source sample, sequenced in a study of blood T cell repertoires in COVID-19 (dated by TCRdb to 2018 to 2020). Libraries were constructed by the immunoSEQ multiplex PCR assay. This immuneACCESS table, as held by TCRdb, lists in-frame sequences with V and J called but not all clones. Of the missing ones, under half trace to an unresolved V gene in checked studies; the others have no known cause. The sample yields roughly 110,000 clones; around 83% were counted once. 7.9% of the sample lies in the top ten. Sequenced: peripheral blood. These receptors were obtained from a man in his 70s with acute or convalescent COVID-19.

CDR3 residues: CASSLDRGRGEKLFF. The CDR3 DNA reads as TGTGCCAGCAGCTTAGACAGGGGGCGCGGGGAAAAACTGTTTTTT. J is TRBJ1-4 and V is TRBV5-6; 10 nucleotides match TRBD1. CDR3 length: 15 amino acids. Germline V CDR1 and CDR2: SGHDT, YYEEEE. The ends lost 2 bases at V and 8 bases at J; junction bases unmatched: 6.

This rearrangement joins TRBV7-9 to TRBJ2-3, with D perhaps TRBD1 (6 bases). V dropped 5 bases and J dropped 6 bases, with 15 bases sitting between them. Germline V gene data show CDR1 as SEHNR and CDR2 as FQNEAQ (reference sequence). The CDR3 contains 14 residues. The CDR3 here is CASSTQGREDTQYF. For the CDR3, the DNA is TGTGCCAGCAGCACACAGGGTCGAGAGGATACGCAGTATTTT.

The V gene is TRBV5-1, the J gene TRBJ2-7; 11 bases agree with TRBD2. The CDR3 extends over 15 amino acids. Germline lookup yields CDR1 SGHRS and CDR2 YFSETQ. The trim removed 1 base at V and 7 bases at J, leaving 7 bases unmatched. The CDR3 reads CASSLKTSGEGEQYF. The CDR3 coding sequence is TGCGCCAGCAGCTTGAAGACTAGCGGGGAGGGGGAGCAGTACTTC.

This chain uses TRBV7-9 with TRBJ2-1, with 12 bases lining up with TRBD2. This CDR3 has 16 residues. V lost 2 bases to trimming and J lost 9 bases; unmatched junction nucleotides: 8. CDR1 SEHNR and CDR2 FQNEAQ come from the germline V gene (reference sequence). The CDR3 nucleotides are TGTGCCAGCAGCTTAACTAGCGGGGGGCGGGAGGTTGAGCAGTTCTTC. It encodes CASSLTSGGREVEQFF. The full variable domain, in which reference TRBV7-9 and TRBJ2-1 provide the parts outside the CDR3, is DTGVSQNPRHKITKRGQNVTFRCDPISEHNRLYWYRQTLGQGPEFLTYFQNEAQLEKSRLLSDRFSAERPKGSFSTLEIQRTEQGDSAMYLCASSLTSGGREVEQFFGPGTRLTVL.

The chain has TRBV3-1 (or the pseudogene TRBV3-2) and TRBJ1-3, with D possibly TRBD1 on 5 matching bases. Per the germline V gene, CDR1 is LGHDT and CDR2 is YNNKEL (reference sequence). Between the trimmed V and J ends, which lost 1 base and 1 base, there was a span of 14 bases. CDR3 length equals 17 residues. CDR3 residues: CASSQGAGRGSGNTIYF. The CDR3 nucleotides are TGTGCCAGCAGCCAAGGGGCAGGGCGCGGATCTGGAAACACCATATATTTT.

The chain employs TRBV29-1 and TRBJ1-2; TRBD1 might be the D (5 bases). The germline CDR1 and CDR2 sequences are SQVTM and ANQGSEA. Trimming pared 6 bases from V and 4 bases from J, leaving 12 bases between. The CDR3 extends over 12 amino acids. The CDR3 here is CSVLRQSYGYTF. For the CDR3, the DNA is TGCAGCGTCCTAAGACAGTCCTATGGCTACACCTTC.

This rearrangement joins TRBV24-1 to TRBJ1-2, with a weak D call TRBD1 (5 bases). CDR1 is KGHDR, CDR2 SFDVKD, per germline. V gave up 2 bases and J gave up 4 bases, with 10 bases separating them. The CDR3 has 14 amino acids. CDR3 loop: CATSDSQGAYGYTF. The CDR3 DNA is TGTGCCACCAGTGATTCCCAGGGTGCCTATGGCTACACCTTC.

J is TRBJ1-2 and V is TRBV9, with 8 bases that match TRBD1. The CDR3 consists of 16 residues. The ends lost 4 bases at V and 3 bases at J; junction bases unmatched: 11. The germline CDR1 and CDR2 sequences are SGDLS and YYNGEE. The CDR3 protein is CASSPPRTGRDYGYTF. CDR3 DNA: TGTGCCAGCAGCCCTCCTCGGACAGGGAGGGACTATGGCTACACCTTC.

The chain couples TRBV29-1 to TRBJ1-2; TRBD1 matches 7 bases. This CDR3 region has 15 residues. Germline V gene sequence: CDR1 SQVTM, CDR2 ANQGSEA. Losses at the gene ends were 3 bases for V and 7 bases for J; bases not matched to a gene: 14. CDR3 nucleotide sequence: TGCAGCGTTGACGGATCGGGACAGCGAGGGATTGGCTACACCTTC. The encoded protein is CSVDGSGQRGIGYTF.

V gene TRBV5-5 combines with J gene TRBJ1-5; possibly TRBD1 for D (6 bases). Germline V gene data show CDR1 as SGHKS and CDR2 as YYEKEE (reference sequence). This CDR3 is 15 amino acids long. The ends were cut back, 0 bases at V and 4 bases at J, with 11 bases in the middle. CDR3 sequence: CASSLGTVGNQPQHF. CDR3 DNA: TGTGCCAGCAGCTTGGGGACAGTGGGAAATCAGCCCCAGCATTTT.

CDR3 loop: CASSTPGQLYQPQHF. The CDR3 DNA reads TGTGCCAGTAGTACTCCGGGACAGCTATATCAGCCCCAGCATTTT. The V call is TRBV19, the J call TRBJ1-5; 7 positions agree with TRBD1. Looked up from germline, CDR1 is LNHDA and CDR2 is SQIVND (reference sequence). The trim removed 4 bases at V and 5 bases at J, leaving 8 bases unmatched. CDR3 length equals 15 residues.

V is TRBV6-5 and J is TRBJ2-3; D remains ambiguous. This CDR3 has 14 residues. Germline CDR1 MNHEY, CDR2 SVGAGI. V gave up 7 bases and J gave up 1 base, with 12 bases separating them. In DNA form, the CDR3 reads TGTGCCAGCATTCGTGTCTCGGGCACAGATACGCAGTATTTT. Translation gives CASIRVSGTDTQYF.

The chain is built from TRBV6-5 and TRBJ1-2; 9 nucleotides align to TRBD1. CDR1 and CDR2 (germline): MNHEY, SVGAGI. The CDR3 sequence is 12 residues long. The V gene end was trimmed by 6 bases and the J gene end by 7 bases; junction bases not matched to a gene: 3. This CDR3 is CASRQGAFGYTF. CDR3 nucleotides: TGTGCCAGCAGACAGGGGGCTTTTGGCTACACCTTC.

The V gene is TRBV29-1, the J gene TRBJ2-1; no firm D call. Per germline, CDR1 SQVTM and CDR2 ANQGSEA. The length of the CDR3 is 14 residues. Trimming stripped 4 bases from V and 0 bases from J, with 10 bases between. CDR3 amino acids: CSVGAPSSYNEQFF. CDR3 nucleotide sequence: TGCAGCGTTGGCGCTCCAAGCTCCTACAATGAGCAGTTCTTC.

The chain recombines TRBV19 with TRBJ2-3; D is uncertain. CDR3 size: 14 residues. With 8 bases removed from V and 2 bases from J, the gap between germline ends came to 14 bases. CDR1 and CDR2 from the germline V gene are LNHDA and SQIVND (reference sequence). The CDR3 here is CASRVSTDTDTQYF. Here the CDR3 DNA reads TGTGCCAGTCGGGTATCCACCGACACAGATACGCAGTATTTT.

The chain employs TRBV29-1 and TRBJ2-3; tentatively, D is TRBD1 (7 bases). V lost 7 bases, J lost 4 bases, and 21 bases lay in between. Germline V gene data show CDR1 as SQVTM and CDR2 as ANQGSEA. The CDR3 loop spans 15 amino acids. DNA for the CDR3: TGCAGCGCCCGGCAGGGGGGCAAGTTTGCAGATACGCAGTATTTT. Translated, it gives CSARQGGKFADTQYF.

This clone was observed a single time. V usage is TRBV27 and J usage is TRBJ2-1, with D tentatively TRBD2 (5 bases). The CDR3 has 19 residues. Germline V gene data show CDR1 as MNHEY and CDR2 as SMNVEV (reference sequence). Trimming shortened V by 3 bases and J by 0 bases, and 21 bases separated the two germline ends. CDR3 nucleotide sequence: TGTGCCAGCAGTTTCGCTAGCCGAATGCCTGACCGCTCCTACAATGAGCAGTTCTTC. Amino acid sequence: CASSFASRMPDRSYNEQFF.

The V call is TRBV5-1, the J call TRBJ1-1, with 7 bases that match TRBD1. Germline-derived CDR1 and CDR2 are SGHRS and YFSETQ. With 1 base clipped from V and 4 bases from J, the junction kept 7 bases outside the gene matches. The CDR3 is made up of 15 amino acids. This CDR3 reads CASSLMRQGGTEAFF. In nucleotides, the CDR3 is TGCGCCAGCAGCTTGATGCGACAGGGAGGCACTGAAGCTTTCTTT.

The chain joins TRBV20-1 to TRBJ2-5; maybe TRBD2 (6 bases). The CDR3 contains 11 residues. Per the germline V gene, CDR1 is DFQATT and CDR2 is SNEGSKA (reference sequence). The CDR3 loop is CSPDRGETQYF. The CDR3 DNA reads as TGCAGCCCCGACCGGGGGGAGACCCAGTACTTC.

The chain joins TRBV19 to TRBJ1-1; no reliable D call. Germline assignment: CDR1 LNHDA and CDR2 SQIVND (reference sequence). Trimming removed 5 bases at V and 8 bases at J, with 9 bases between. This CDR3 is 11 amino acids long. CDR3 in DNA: TGTGCCAGTAGTCGGGAAAGAGAAGCTTTCTTT. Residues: CASSREREAFF.

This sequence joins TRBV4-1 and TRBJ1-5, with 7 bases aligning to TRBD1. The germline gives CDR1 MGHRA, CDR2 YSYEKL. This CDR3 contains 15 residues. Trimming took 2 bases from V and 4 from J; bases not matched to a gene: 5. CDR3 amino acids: CASSQPGTANQPQHF. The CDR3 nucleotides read TGCGCCAGCAGCCAACCCGGGACAGCAAATCAGCCCCAGCATTTT.

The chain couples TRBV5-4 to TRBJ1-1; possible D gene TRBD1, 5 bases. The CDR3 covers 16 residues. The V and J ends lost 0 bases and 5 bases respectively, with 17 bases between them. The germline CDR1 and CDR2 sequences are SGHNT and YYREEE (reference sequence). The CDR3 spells CASSLGRQRLGTEAFF. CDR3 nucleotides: TGTGCCAGCAGCTTGGGGCGACAGAGGTTAGGGACTGAAGCTTTCTTT.